This TCR beta chain originates from a study of post-analysis software for immune sequencing data (dated by TCRdb to 2013 to 2016). Study-wide context: Recorded disease courses included relapsing-remitting, secondary progressive and progressive-relapsing multiple sclerosis, with some patients lacking subtype annotation. The patient repertoires were set against roughly eleven previously published healthy control repertoires from donors whose ages ranged from roughly 6 to 27 years. A subset of samples was prepared in parallel using single-end sample barcoding, then pooled and co-amplified after Illumina adapter ligation. Here is what the overall study found, with its caveats: Direct clustering with F measure showed strong co-clustering of samples prepared in the same batch, prompting a batch-effect correction. Significantly higher frequencies in patients than in controls were found for roughly 5 TRBV segments, including TRBV5-6, TRBV5-1 and TRBV20-1. The multiple sclerosis patient group was slightly younger than the control group. Significantly lower normalized Chao1 diversity was found in multiple sclerosis patients than in controls, suggesting substantial peripheral T-cell clonal expansion.

Reading from cysteine to phenylalanine, the CDR3 counts 15 amino acids. Just CDR3 DNA is preserved here, 45 bases in frame from base 1. CDR1 is given as SGDLS and CDR2 as YYNGEE, both from the germline V gene. Germline trimming: 4 bases from V, 2 bases from J; junction bases outside gene matches: 7. The library was generated by PCR. The sequencer listed for this sample is Illumina HiSeq 2500. Unique molecular identifiers were incorporated into TCR beta cDNA libraries to reduce PCR and sequencing biases. About 500,000 cDNA molecules were obtained for every 1 to 10 million input T cells, so each molecule roughly corresponded to one T cell. The same protocol used for the earlier healthy control dataset was applied to prepare and sequence the patient libraries. Samples belonging to the same batch were prepared together, multiplexed and sequenced on a shared HiSeq lane. For the original study's pipeline: Raw barcoded reads were processed with MIGEC, and single-read molecular identifier groups were discarded before consensus assembly and CDR3 extraction. VDJtools was used for post-analysis of the clonotype tables, and diversity was normalized by down-sampling every dataset to the size of the smallest sample. To correct batch-related cross-sample contamination, repertoire overlap clustering matched CDR3 amino acid sequences but not nucleotide sequences. TCRdb took the public reads, trimmed them with fastp at Q25, ran MiXCR for clone calling and kept in-frame beta chains. Identical CDR3 proteins give one entry, which carries the most common genes and DNA. TCRdb's processing, not the study's, gives the V and J calls here. The sample table lists about 380,000 distinct CDR3 sequences, about a third of them with a count of one. In total, the top ten clones hold around an eighth of the sample.

The table lists this clonotype with a few counts. Its antigen is still unknown. Per-base qualities were not stored, and no clone one base away is much larger. To demonstrate the VDJtools post-analysis software, the study profiled TCR beta repertoires from the peripheral blood of 13 young patients with multiple sclerosis. The multiple sclerosis patients were children and adolescents ranging in age from roughly 6 to 15 years. The chain couples TRBV9 to TRBJ2-5; 8 nucleotides in the junction match TRBD1. The sequence came from a girl aged 10-17 years with multiple sclerosis. The sample was blood. The CDR3 in this case is CASSPRDRQQETQYF. Here is the DNA: TGTGCCAGCAGCCCTCGGGACAGGCAACAAGAGACCCAGTACTTC.